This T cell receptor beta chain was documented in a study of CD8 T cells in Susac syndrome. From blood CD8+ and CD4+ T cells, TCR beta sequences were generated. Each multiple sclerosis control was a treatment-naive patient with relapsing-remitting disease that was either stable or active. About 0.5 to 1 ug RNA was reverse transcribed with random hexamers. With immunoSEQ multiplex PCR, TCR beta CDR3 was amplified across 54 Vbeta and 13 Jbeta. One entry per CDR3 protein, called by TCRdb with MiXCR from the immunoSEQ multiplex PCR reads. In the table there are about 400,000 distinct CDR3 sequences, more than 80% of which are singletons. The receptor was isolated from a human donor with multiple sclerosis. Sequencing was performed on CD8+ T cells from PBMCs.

CDR3 sequence: CASSLTGQGHEQYF. The CDR3 DNA follows: TGTGCCAGCAGCCTTACGGGACAGGGACACGAGCAGTACTTC. This rearrangement joins TRBV27 to TRBJ2-7; 9 bases agree with TRBD1. With V trimmed by 6 bases and J by 5 bases, 8 bases remained unmatched. Germline V gene sequence: CDR1 MNHEY, CDR2 SMNVEV (reference sequence). The CDR3 length is 14 residues.